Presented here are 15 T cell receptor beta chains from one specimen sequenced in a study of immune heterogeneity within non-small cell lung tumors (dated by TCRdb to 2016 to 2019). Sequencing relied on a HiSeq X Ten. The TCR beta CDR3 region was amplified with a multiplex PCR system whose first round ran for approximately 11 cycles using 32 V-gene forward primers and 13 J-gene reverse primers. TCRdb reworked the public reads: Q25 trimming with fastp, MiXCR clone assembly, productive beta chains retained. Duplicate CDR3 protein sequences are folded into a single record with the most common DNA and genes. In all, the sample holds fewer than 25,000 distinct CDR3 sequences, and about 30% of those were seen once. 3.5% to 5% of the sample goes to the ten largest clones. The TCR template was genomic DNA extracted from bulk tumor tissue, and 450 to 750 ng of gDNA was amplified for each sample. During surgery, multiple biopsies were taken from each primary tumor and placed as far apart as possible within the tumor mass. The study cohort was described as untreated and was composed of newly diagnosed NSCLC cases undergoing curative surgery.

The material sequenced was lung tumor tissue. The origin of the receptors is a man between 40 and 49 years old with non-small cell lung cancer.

CDR3: CASSQLGLLDTGELFF. The DNA of the CDR3 is TGCGCCAGCAGCCAACTGGGACTACTAGACACCGGGGAGCTGTTTTTT. The rearrangement uses TRBV4-3 and TRBJ2-2; 7 positions match TRBD2. The CDR3 has 16 amino acids. Germline CDR1 is LGHNA and CDR2 is YSLEER. The J segment lost 3 bases and the V segment lost 2 bases, leaving 6 bases of the junction unmatched.

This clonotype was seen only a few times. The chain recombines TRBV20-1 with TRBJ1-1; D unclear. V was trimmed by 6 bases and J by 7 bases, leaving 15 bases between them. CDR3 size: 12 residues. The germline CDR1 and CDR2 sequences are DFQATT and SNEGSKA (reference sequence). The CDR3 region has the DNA TGCAGTGCCCAAGAGCGGGATTTTGAAGCTTTCTTT. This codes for CSAQERDFEAFF.

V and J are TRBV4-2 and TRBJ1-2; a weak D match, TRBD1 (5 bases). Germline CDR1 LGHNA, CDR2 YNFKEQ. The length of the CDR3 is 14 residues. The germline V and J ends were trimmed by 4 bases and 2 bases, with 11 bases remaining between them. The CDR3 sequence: CASSRGTSNYGYTF. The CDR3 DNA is TGTGCCAGCAGCCGCGGGACCAGCAACTATGGCTACACCTTC.

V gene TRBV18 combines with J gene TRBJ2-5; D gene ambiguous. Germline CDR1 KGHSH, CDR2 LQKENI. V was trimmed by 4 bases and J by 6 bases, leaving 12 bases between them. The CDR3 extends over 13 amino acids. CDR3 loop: CASSLHERQTQYF. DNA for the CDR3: TGTGCCAGCTCACTCCACGAGAGACAGACCCAGTACTTC.

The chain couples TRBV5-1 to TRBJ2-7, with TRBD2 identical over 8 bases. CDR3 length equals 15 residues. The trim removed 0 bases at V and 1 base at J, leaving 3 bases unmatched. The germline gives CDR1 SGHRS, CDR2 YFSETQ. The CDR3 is CASSLALAGSYEQYF. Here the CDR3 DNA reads TGCGCCAGCAGCTTGGCGCTAGCGGGTTCCTACGAGCAGTACTTC.

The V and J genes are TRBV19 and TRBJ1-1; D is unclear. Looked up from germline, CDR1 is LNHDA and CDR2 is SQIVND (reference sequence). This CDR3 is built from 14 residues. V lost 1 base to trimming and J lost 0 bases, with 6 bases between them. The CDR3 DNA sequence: TGTGCCAGTAGTATAGGGCAGATGAACACTGAAGCTTTCTTT. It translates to CASSIGQMNTEAFF.

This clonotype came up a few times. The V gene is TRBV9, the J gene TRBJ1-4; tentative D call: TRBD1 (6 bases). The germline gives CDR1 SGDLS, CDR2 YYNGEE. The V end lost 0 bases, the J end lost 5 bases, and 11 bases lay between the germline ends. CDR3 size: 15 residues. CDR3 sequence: CASSVVGGGNEKLFF. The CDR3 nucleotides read TGTGCCAGCAGCGTAGTCGGGGGCGGAAATGAAAAACTGTTTTTT.

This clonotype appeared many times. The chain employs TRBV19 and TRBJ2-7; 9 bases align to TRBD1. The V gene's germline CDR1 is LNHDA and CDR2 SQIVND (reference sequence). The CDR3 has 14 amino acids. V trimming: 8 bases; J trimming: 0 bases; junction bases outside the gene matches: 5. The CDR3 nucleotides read TGTGCCAGTGCCGAACAGGGGGCCTCCTACGAGCAGTACTTC. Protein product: CASAEQGASYEQYF.

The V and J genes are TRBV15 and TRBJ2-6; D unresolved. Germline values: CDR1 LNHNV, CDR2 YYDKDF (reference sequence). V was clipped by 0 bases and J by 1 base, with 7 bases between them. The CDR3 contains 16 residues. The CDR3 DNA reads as TGTGCCACCAGCAGAGATAGGGCGTCTGGGGCCAACGTCCTGACTTTC. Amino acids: CATSRDRASGANVLTF.

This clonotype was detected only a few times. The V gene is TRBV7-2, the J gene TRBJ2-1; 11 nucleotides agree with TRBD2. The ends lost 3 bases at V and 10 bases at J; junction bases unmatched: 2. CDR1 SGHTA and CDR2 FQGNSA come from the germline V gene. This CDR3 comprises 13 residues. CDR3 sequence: CASSFSGRAEQFF. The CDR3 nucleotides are TGTGCCAGCAGCTTTAGCGGGAGGGCCGAGCAGTTCTTC.

Here the CDR3 DNA reads TGTGCCAGCAGCTTAAAGGCAGGGGGGGAGCTGTTTTTT. Encoded protein: CASSLKAGGELFF. J is TRBJ2-2 and V is TRBV7-9; D may be TRBD1 (5 bases). CDR1 and CDR2 (germline): SEHNR, FQNEAQ (reference sequence). The germline V and J ends were trimmed by 2 bases and 8 bases, with 9 bases remaining between them. The CDR3 contains 13 residues. Combining the CDR3 with reference TRBV7-9 and TRBJ2-2 gives the whole variable domain DTGVSQNPRHKITKRGQNVTFRCDPISEHNRLYWYRQTLGQGPEFLTYFQNEAQLEKSRLLSDRFSAERPKGSFSTLEIQRTEQGDSAMYLCASSLKAGGELFFGEGSRLTVL.

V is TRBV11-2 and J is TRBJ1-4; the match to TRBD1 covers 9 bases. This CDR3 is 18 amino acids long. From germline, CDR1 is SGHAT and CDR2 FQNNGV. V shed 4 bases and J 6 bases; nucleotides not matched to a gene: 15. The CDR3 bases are TGTGCCAGCAGCTCTCAACTCTTGGGGGGACAGGGCGATGAAAAACTGTTTTTT. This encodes CASSSQLLGGQGDEKLFF.

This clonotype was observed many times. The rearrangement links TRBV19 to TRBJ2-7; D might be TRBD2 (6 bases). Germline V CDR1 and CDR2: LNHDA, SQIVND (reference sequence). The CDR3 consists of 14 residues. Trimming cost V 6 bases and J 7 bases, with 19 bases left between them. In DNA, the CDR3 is TGTGCCAGTAGCCGGGAGCCGAGATCGGAGGAGCAGTACTTC. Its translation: CASSREPRSEEQYF.

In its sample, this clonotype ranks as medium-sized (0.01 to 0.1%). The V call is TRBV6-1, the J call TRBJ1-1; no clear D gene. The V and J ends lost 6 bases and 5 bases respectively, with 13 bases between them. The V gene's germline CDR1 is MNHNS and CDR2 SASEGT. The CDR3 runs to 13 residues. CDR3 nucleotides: TGTGCCAGCAGGTACGATCGGGCAACTGAAGCTTTCTTT. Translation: CASRYDRATEAFF.

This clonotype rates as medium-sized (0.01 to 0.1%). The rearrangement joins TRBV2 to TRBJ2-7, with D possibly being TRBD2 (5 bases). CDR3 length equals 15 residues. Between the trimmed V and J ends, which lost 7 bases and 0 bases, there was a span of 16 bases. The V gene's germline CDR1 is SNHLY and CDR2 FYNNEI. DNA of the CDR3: TGTGCCAGCACCCCGAGCGGACCGAGCTCCTACGAGCAGTACTTC. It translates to CASTPSGPSSYEQYF.